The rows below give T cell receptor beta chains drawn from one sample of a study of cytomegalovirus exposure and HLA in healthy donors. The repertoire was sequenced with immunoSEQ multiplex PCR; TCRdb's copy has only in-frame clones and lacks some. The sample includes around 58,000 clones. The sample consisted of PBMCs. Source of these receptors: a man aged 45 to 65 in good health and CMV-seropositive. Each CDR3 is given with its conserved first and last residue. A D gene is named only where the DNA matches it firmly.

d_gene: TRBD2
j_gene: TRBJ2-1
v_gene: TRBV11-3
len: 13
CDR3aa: CASSGRGDNEQFF
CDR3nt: TGTGCCAGCAGCGGCCGGGGGGACAATGAGCAGTTCTTC

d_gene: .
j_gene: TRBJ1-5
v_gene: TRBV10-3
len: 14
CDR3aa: CAISESRAGQPQHF
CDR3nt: TGTGCCATCAGTGAGAGTCGTGCTGGCCAACCCCAGCATTTT

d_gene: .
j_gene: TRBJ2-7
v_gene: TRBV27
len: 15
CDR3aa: CASKEGSLPTYEQYF
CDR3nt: TGTGCCAGCAAGGAGGGCAGCCTACCTACCTACGAGCAGTACTTC

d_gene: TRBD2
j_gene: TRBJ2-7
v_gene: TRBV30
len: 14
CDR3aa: CAWSEGGSAYEQYF
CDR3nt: TGTGCCTGGAGTGAGGGAGGGAGCGCCTACGAGCAGTACTTC

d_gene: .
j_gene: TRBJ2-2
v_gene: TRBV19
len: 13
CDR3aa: CATSGVARGELFF
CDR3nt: TGTGCGACCTCAGGGGTGGCCCGTGGGGAGCTGTTTTTT

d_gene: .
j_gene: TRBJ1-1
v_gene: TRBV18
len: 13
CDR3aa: CASSRGGDTEAFF
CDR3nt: TGTGCCAGCTCCCGGGGAGGGGACACTGAAGCTTTCTTT

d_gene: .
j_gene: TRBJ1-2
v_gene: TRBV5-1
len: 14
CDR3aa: CASSLSGLSYGYTF
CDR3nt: TGCGCCAGCAGCTTGTCCGGACTCTCCTATGGCTACACCTTC

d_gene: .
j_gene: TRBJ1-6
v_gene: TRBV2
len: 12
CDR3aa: CASGLGNSPLHF
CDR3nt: TGTGCCAGCGGGTTGGGCAATTCACCCCTCCACTTT

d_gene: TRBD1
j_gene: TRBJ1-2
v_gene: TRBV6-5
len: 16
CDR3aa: CASSYQSGGWGYGYTF
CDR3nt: TGTGCCAGCAGTTATCAATCAGGGGGCTGGGGCTATGGCTACACCTTC

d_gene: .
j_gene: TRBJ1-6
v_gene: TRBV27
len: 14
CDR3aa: CASSFRLENSPLHF
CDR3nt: TGTGCCAGCAGTTTCCGACTCGAAAATTCACCCCTCCACTTT

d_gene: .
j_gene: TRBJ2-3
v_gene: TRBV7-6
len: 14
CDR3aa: CASSLRGTADTQYF
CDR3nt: TGTGCCAGCAGCTTAAGGGGAACGGCAGATACGCAGTATTTT

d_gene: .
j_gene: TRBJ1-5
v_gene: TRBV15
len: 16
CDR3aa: CATSRDGGSGNQPQHF
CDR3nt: TGTGCCACCAGCAGAGATGGAGGGTCGGGCAATCAGCCCCAGCATTTT

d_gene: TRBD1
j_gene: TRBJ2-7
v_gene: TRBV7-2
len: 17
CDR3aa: CASSSYLSETGSYEQYF
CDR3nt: TGTGCCAGCAGCTCTTACCTGTCAGAGACAGGGAGTTACGAGCAGTACTTC